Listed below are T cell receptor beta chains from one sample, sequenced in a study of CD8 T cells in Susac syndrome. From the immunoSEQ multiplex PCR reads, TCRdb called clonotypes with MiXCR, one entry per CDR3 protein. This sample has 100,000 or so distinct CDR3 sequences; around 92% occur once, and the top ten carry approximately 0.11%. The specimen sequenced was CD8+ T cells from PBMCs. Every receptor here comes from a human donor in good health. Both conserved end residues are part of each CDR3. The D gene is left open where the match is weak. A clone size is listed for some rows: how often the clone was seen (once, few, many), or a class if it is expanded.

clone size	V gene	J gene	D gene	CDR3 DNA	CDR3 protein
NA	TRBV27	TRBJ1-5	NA	TGTGCCAGCAGAAGCCGGGTGCGGGATCAGCCCCAGCATTTT	CASRSRVRDQPQHF
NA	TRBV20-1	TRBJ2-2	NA	TGCAGTGCAATGAAAGAACTAGGGAACACCGGGGAGCTGTTTTTT	CSAMKELGNTGELFF
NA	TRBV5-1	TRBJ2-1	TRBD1	TGCGCCAGCAGCCCGGAATCAGACAGGGACCCCTGGGCCAATGAGCAGTTCTTC	CASSPESDRDPWANEQFF
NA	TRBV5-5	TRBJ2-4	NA	TGTGCCAGCAGCTTGGAGCTAGCTCGCATTCAGTACTTC	CASSLELARIQYF
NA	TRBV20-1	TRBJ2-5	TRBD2	TGCAGTGCTAACAGAGCGGGGCAAGAGACCCAGTACTTC	CSANRAGQETQYF
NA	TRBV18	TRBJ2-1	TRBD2	TGTGCCAGCTCATCAACTAGCGGCTCCTACAATGAGCAGTTCTTC	CASSSTSGSYNEQFF
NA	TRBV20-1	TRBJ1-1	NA	TGCAGTGCTAGCCGGTGGATTGGGACGGGGAACACTGAAGCTTTCTTT	CSASRWIGTGNTEAFF
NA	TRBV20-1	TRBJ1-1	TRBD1	TGCAGTGCTAGTACAGGGGGCTACCCTGAAGCTTTCTTT	CSASTGGYPEAFF
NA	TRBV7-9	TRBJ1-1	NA	TGTGCCAGCAGCTTAGAAGCGGGGGGTACTGAAGCTTTCTTT	CASSLEAGGTEAFF
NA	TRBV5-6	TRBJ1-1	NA	TGTGCCAGCAGCTTCACCGGGTATGAAGTAGCTTTCTTT	CASSFTGYEVAFF
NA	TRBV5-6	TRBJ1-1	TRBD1	TGTGCCAGCAGCGAACAGACAGGGTGGACTGAAGCTTTCTTT	CASSEQTGWTEAFF
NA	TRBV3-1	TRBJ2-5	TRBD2	TGTGCCAGCAGCCAAGTCGAGGGAGGGCCAAAGACCCAGTACTTC	CASSQVEGGPKTQYF
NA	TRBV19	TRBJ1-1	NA	TGTGCCAGTGGGTCCAAACCGAACACTGAAGCTTTCTTT	CASGSKPNTEAFF
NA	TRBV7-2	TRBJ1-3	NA	TGTGCCAGCAGCTCCGACAGACGAAACACCATATATTTT	CASSSDRRNTIYF
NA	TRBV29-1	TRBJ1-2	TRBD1	TGCAGCGTGAGGACAGGGTCTAACTGGGGCTACACCTTC	CSVRTGSNWGYTF
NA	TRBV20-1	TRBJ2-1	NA	TGCAGTGCTAACCCCAAACGGGATGAGCAGTTCTTC	CSANPKRDEQFF
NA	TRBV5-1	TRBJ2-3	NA	TGCGCCAGCAGCCGTACTAGCACAGATACGCAGTATTTT	CASSRTSTDTQYF
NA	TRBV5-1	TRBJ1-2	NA	TGCGCCAGCAGCTTACAACGGACGACGGGGGTGTACGGCTACACCTTC	CASSLQRTTGVYGYTF
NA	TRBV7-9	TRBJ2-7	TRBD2	TGTGCCAGCAGCCCTGCGGGACTAGCCGCCGAGCAGTACTTC	CASSPAGLAAEQYF
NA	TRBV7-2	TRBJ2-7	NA	TGTGCCAGCAGCCAGGGGAGAGGAACCTACGAGCAGTACTTC	CASSQGRGTYEQYF
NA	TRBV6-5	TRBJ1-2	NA	TGTGCCAGCAGGGGACGCGGCTACACCTTC	CASRGRGYTF
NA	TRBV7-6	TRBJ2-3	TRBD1	TGTGCCAGCAGCTTAGTCTCAACAGGGGGCACAGATACGCAGTATTTT	CASSLVSTGGTDTQYF
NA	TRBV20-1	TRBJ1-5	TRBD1	TGCAGTGCTAGACTAGACAGGGGCTATCAGCCCCAGCATTTT	CSARLDRGYQPQHF
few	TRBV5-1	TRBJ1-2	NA	TGCGCCAGCAGCTTGGTCGGGGTCTTGGGCAACGGCTACACCTTC	CASSLVGVLGNGYTF
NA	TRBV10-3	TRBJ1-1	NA	TGTGCCATCAACTTAGGACAGAAGAACACTGAAGCTTTCTTT	CAINLGQKNTEAFF
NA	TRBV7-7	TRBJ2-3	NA	TGTGCTAGCAGCTTAGGCACCATTGATGCCAAATTCACAGATACGCAGTATTTT	CASSLGTIDAKFTDTQYF
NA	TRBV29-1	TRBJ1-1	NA	TGCAGCGCTGTGAGGGCGGTGAACACTGAAGCTTTCTTT	CSAVRAVNTEAFF
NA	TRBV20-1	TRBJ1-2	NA	TGCAGTGCGAGTACAGGGTCCCATGGCTACACCTTC	CSASTGSHGYTF
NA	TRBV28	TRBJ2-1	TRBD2	TGTGCCAGCAGTTTTCAAGCGGGAGCCAATGAGCAGTTCTTC	CASSFQAGANEQFF
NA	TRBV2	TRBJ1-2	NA	TGTGCCAGCAGTGATCTGCTGTCGGAGGCTAACTATGGCTACACCTTC	CASSDLLSEANYGYTF
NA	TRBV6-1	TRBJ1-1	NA	TGTGCCAGCAGTGAAATAGGAGACACTGAAGCTTTCTTT	CASSEIGDTEAFF
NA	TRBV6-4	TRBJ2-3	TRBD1	TGTGCCAGCAGCGCGGACAGGGGGCTATTGGATACGCAGTATTTT	CASSADRGLLDTQYF
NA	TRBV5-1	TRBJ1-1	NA	TGCGCCAGCAGCTTGGAAGGGATGAACACTGAAGCTTTCTTT	CASSLEGMNTEAFF
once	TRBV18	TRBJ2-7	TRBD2	TGTGCCAGCTCACCACCGTGGAGCGGGGTCAGCGAGCAGTACTTC	CASSPPWSGVSEQYF
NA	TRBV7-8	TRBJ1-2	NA	TGTGCCAGCAGCCAACGGGGGGCGCGGTATGGCTACACCTTC	CASSQRGARYGYTF
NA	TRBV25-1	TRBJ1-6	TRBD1	TGTGCCAGCACCGGACAGGGTTCACCCCTCCACTTT	CASTGQGSPLHF
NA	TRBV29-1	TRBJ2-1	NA	TGCAGCGTCGATAGTCCTAGGCGGGAACAGGAGCAGTTCTTC	CSVDSPRREQEQFF
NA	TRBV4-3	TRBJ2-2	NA	TGCGCCAGCAGCCAGTTTGGCGGGCCGGTTGGGGAGCTGTTTTTT	CASSQFGGPVGELFF